Listed below are T cell receptor beta chains from one sample, sequenced in a study of cytomegalovirus exposure and HLA in healthy donors. Produced via immunoSEQ multiplex PCR; TCRdb's table is partial and in-frame only. The sample yields approximately 79,000 clones, under 80% seen once. Specimen: PBMCs. The source is a man aged 40-50 years in good health and CMV-seronegative. Each CDR3 is given with its conserved first and last residue.

TRBV11-1	15	CASSSSERSWETQYF
TRBV9	14	CASSVAQGGETQYF
TRBV28	13	CATNRESGNTIYF
TRBV28	13	CASGGDREHEQHF
TRBV19	14	CASSGEGAYNEQFF
TRBV5-1	15	CASSVWTGGGNEQFF
TRBV19	15	CASKWEVGSNQPQHF
TRBV7-9	17	CASSFGLAGGGKNIQYF
TRBV10-3	15	CAISEMSATNEKLFF
TRBV29-1	11	CSVGNLDEQYF
TRBV5-1	18	CASSSNPGSGANNEKLFF
TRBV7-9	14	CASSTDRDTDTQYF
TRBV28	15	CASSSFTGNNQPQHF
TRBV18	17	CASSPGGTGRMNTEAFF
TRBV6-5	15	CASSYSYEGGTEAFF
TRBV5-1	14	CASSTGQYTYEQYF
TRBV9	13	CASSGDRAHEQYF
TRBV6-5	15	CASSTGQGGKYGYTF
TRBV12-5	12	CASGHNQETQYF
TRBV5-1	14	CASSTQGEETEAFF
TRBV4-2	15	CASSQVAGENEKLFF
TRBV21-1	12	CASSQLASEQYF
TRBV28	14	CASVSRDRVYEQYF
TRBV5-1	14	CASSFSRAGDTQYF
TRBV7-8	13	CASSLEGGTEAFF
TRBV28	18	CASSLIRLSTRNTGELFF
TRBV9	16	CASSPRDREVFNEQFF
TRBV11-2	16	CASSLVTGTVRYEQYF
TRBV6-1	16	CASSEALGGFYNEQFF
TRBV20-1	11	CSARDFNEQYF
TRBV27	14	CASSFNSLPYEQYF
TRBV28	15	CASRVGGSSGNTIYF
TRBV7-2	14	CASSRLDPQETQYF
TRBV4-2	16	CASTIKRDTSYNEQFF
TRBV5-5	16	CASSPSAGGNTGELFF
TRBV5-1	15	CASSSNGQGAGEQYF
TRBV9	15	CASSLGIGRTGELFF
TRBV27	16	CASSYSNRGLNEKLFF
TRBV7-9	13	CASSETGVQPQHF
TRBV2	15	CASSGLAGGTGELFF
TRBV28	15	CASSLLTGTQETQYF
TRBV2	14	CASRWDSLRETQYF
TRBV18	17	CASSARTSGRGQETQYF
TRBV2	13	CASKGGTYYEQYF
TRBV19	15	CASNPGLAGEDTQYF
TRBV5-6	17	CASRVRTSGSRTDTQYF
TRBV7-3	13	CASSHKRVYGYTF
TRBV5-1	15	CASSLASAAYNEQFF
TRBV29-1	11	CSVGDSGTQYF
TRBV2	14	CASSEGQFSAGQYF
TRBV5-1	18	CASSLAITGTGGSYGYTF
TRBV19	14	CASSLQGLKETQYF
TRBV5-1	16	CASSFGQSGNYHEQYF
TRBV5-1	16	CASSIDAGSYIFEQFF